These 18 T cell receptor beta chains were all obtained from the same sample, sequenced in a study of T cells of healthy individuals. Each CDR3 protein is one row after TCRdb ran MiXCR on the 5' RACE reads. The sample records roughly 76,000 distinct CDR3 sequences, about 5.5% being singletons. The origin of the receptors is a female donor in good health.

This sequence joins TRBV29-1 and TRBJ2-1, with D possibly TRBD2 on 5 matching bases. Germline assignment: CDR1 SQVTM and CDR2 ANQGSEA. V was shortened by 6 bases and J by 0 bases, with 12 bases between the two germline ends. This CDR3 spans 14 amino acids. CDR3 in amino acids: CSVRAFSSYNEQFF. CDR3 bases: TGCAGCGTGCGGGCTTTTAGCTCCTACAATGAGCAGTTCTTC.

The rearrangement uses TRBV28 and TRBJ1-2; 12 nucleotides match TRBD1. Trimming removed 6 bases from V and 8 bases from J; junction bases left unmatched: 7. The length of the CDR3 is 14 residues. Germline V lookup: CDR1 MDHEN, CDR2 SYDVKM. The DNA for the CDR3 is TGTGCCAGCAGCGGGACAGGGGGCGCGGGGGGCTACACCTTC. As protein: CASSGTGGAGGYTF.

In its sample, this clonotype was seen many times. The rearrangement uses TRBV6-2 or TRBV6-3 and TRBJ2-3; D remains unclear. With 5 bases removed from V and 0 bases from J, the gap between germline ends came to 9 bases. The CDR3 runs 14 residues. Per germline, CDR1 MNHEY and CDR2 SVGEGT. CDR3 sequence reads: CASSPTLSTDTQYF. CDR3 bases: TGTGCCAGCAGTCCAACACTTAGCACAGATACGCAGTATTTT.

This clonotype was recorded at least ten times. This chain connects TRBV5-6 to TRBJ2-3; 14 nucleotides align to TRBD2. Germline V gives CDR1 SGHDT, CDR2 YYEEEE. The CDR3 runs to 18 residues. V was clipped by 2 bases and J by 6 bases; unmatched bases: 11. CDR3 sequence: CASSFRPGTSGSRDTQYF. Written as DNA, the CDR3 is TGTGCCAGCAGCTTTCGCCCCGGGACTAGCGGGAGTAGGGATACGCAGTATTTT.

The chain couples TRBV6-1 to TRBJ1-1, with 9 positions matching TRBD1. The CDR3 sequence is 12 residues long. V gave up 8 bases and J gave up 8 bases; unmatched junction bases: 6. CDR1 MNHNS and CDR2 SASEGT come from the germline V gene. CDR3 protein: CASGDRVGEAFF. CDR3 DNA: TGTGCCAGCGGGGACAGGGTAGGAGAAGCTTTCTTT.

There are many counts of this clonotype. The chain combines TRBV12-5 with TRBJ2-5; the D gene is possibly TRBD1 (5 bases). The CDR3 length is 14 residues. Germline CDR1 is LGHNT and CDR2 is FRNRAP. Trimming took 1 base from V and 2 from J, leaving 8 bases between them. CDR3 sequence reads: CASGLGRTQETQYF. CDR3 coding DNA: TGTGCTAGTGGTTTGGGACGGACACAAGAGACCCAGTACTTC.

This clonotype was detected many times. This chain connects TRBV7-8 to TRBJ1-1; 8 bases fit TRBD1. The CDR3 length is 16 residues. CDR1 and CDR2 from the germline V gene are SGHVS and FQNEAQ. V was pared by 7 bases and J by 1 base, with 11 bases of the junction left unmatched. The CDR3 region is CASKNRPDRGNTEAFF. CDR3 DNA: TGTGCCAGCAAAAACCGACCCGACAGGGGGAACACTGAAGCTTTCTTT.

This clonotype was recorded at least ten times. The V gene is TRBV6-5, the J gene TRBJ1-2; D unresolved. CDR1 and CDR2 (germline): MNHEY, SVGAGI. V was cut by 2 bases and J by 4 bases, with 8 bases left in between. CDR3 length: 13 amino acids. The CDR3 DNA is TGTGCCAGCAGTTACGGGGTCGGCTATGGCTACACCTTC. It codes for CASSYGVGYGYTF.

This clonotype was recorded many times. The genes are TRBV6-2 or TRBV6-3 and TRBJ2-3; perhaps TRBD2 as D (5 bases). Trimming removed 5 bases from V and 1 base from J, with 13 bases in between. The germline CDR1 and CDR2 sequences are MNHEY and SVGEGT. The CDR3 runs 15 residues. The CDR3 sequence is CASSPEALRTDTQYF. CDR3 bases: TGTGCCAGCAGTCCGGAGGCACTTCGCACAGATACGCAGTATTTT.

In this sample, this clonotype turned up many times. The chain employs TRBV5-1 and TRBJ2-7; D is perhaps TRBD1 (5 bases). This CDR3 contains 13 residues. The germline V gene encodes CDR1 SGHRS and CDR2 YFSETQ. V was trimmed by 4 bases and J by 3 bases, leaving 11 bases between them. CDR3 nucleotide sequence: TGCGCCAGCAGCCCAGCGACAGTCTACGAGCAGTACTTC. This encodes CASSPATVYEQYF.

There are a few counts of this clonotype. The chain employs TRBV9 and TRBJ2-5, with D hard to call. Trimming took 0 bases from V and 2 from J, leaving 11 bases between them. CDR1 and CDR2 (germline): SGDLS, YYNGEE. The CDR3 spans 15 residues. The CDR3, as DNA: TGTGCCAGCAGCGTAGGCTACACCCGTCAAGAGACCCAGTACTTC. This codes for CASSVGYTRQETQYF. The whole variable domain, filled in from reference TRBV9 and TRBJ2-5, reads DSGVTQTPKHLITATGQRVTLRCSPRSGDLSVYWYQQSLDQGLQFLIQYYNGEERAKGNILERFSAQQFPDLHSELNLSSLELGDSALYFCASSVGYTRQETQYFGPGTRLLVL.

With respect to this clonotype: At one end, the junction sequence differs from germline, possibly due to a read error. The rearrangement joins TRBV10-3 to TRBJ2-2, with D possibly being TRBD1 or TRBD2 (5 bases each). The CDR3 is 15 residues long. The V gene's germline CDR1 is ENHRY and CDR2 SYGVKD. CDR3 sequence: CAIQGRDGGTGDLFF. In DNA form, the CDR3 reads TGTGCCATCCAAGGTCGGGACGGCGGCACCGGGGATCTGTTTTTT.

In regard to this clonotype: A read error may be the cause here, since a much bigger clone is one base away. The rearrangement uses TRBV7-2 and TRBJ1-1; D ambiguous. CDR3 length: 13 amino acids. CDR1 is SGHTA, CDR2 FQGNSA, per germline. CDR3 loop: CASSLPVNTEAYF. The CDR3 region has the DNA TGTGCCAGCAGCTTACCCGTGAACACTGAAGCTTACTTT.

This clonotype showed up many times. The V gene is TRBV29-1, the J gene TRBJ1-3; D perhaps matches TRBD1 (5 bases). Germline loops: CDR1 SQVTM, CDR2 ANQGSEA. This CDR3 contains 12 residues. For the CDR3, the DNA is TGCCTCTATGGGGGGGAGGGAAACACCATATATTTT. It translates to CLYGGEGNTIYF.

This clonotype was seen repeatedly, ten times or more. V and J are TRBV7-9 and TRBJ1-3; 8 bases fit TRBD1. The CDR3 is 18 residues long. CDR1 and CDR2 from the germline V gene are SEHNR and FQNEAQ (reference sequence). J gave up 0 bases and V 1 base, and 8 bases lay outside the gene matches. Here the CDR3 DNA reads TGTGCCAGCAGCTTAGGGACAGGGCCAGGGGGCTCTGGAAACACCATATATTTT. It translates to CASSLGTGPGGSGNTIYF.

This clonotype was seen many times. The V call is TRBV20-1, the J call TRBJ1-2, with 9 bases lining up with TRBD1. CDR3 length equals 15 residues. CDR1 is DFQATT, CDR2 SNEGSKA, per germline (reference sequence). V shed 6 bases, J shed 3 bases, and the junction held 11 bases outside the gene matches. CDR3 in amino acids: CSAGQGTSPDYGYTF. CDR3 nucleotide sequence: TGCAGTGCCGGACAGGGGACTTCACCGGACTATGGCTACACCTTC.

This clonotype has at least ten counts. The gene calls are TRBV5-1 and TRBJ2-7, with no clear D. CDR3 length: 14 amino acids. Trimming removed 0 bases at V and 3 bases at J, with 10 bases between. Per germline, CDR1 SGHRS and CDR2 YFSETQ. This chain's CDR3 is CASSLGANHYEQYF. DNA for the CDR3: TGCGCCAGCAGCTTGGGGGCCAACCACTACGAGCAGTACTTC.

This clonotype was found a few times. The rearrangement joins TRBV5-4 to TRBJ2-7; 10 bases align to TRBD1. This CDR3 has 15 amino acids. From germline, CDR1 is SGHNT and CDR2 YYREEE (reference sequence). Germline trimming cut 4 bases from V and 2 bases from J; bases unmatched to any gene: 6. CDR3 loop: CASSPDRGLAYEQYF. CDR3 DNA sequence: TGTGCCAGCAGCCCGGACAGGGGGTTGGCCTACGAGCAGTACTTC.